These T cell receptor beta chains were read from a single sample in a study of T cells in Graves' hyperthyroidism and ophthalmopathy. TCRdb called the multiplex PCR reads again in MiXCR, with one record for every CDR3 protein. The repertoire includes approximately 480,000 distinct CDR3 sequences, less than 25% of them detected once, and more than 20% sits in the top ten. Sequencing used blood. The origin of the receptors is a man younger than 35 with Graves' hyperthyroidism. CDR3s include the opening cysteine and the closing phenylalanine or tryptophan. D genes are given only for firm matches. A clone size is listed for some rows: how often the clone was seen (once, few, many), or a class if it is expanded.

j_call | v_call | clone_size | d_call | cdr3_aa
TRBJ1-2 | TRBV28 | many | TRBD1 | CASRRTGGGYGYTF
TRBJ2-2 | TRBV6-1 | many | TRBD1 | CASRHPRQGAGELFF
TRBJ2-7 | TRBV27 | many | - | CASSLGSTYEQYF
TRBJ2-2 | TRBV27 | - | - | CASMGGDYSGELFF
TRBJ1-1 | TRBV30 | many | - | CAWSGKIGRTEAFF
TRBJ1-1 | TRBV28 | many | TRBD1 | CASSSQGFRGNTEAFF
TRBJ1-5 | TRBV20-1 | many | TRBD1 | CSARDLDRGLSNQPQHF
TRBJ1-1 | TRBV19 | once | TRBD1 | CASILGAGGNTEAFF
TRBJ1-6 | TRBV12-3/TRBV12-4 | many | - | CASREAAYSPLHF
TRBJ2-5 | TRBV28 | many | TRBD2 | CASKPGLHQETQYF
TRBJ2-2 | TRBV9 | - | TRBD2 | CASSPGLAGGPGELFF
TRBJ2-7 | TRBV5-1 | - | TRBD2 | CASSPGTSGRLHEQYF
TRBJ2-7 | TRBV6-1 | - | - | CASRRKAVLYSYEQYF
TRBJ1-2 | TRBV2 | many | - | CASFGVSDSASYGYTF
TRBJ2-7 | TRBV2 | many | - | CATAGYEQYF
TRBJ2-2 | TRBV6-5 | many | TRBD1 | CASSSSRGPKSTGELFF
TRBJ2-5 | TRBV6-1 | - | - | CASSFVARETQYF
TRBJ2-7 | TRBV5-1 | many | TRBD1 | CASSLQGVYEQYF
TRBJ1-5 | TRBV6-2/TRBV6-3 | - | TRBD1 | CASREQGALSNQPQHF
TRBJ1-5 | TRBV12-3/TRBV12-4 | - | - | CASTRGPDQPQHF
TRBJ2-7 | TRBV20-1 | - | - | CSARSPQVSCEQYF
TRBJ1-2 | TRBV9 | - | - | CASSVEGGASYGYTF
TRBJ2-5 | TRBV12-3/TRBV12-4 | few | - | CASSLALGGLLQETQYF
TRBJ2-7 | TRBV12-3/TRBV12-4 | - | TRBD2 | CASRVQGAGEYEQYF
TRBJ2-5 | TRBV6-2/TRBV6-3 | many | TRBD2 | CASRRSSGGVETQYF
TRBJ1-3 | TRBV6-2/TRBV6-3 | many | - | CASSYSAGSGNTIYF
TRBJ2-7 | TRBV19 | many | - | CASADGAEQYF
TRBJ1-5 | TRBV28 | many | - | CASSATTASNQPQHF
TRBJ1-1 | TRBV2 | many | - | CASSERLNTEAFF
TRBJ1-3 | TRBV20-1 | many | - | CSASGQVGNTIYF
TRBJ2-2 | TRBV3-1 | many | - | CASSPQGYGELFF
TRBJ1-5 | TRBV20-1 | many | - | CSASMADQPQHF
TRBJ2-7 | TRBV5-1 | many | - | CASSLTGSYYEQYF
TRBJ1-1 | TRBV12-3/TRBV12-4 | many | - | CASTQGFEAFF
TRBJ2-7 | TRBV27 | many | - | CASSFGGKEQYF
TRBJ2-7 | TRBV28 | many | TRBD2 | CASSPSGTSGVFEQYF
TRBJ1-6 | TRBV19 | - | - | CASSTSTGHNSPLHF
TRBJ2-7 | TRBV28 | many | - | CASSFPGKYEQYF
TRBJ2-2 | TRBV3-1 | - | - | CASSQVTGKRSNTGELFF
TRBJ1-1 | TRBV5-1 | many | - | CASSSGTLNTEAFF